This T cell receptor (beta chain) was sequenced during a study of blood T cells in healthy people across ages. Each sample provided at least 5 micrograms of extracted total RNA. Germline V gene sequence: CDR1 SQVTM, CDR2 ANQGSEA. V was shortened by 4 bases and J by 0 bases, with 7 bases between the two germline ends. CDR3 length: 13 residues. A second PCR, run for roughly 7 to 12 cycles, used a sample-barcoded 5' primer plus a J-beta primer mix. At least 2.5 million CDR3-containing paired-end reads were obtained per sample. Via MiXCR, TCRdb re-called the 5' RACE reads, giving one row per CDR3 protein. This table holds about 570,000 distinct CDR3 sequences, 25% to 30% found once. Study findings and constraints: As naive T cell percentage varied, TCR beta diversity correlated strongly with it. Roughly linearly, TCR beta diversity per million T cells fell as age increased.

This clonotype was found many times. Its cognate antigen is unknown. The sequenced sample consisted of blood. V is TRBV29-1 and J is TRBJ1-3; no firm D call. The sequence was collected from a woman in her 70s in good health. DNA of the CDR3: TGCAGCGTTGGAATCGTCTCTGGAAACACCATATATTTT. Its protein is CSVGIVSGNTIYF.